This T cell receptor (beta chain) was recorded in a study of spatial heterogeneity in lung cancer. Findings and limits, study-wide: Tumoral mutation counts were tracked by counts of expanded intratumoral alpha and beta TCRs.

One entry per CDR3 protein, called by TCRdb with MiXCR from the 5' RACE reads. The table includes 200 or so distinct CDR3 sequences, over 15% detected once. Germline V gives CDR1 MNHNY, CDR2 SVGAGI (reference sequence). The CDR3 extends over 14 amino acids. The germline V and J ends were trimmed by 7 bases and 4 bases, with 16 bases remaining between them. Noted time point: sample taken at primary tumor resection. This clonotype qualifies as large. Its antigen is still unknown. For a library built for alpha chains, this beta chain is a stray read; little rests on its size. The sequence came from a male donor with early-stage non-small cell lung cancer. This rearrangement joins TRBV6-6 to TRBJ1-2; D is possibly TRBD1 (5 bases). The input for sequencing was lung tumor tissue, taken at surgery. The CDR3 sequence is CASTNWGVSYGYTF. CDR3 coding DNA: TGTGCCAGCACCAACTGGGGGGTCAGCTATGGCTACACCTTC.